This entry lists 25 T cell receptor beta chains sequenced from one sample in a study of blood T cell repertoires in COVID-19. The assay was immunoSEQ multiplex PCR, and TCRdb's table has in-frame clones only and misses some. The sample records around 200,000 clones, 83% being singletons. The specimen sequenced was peripheral blood. The receptors derive from a woman aged 40 to 50 with acute or convalescent COVID-19.

The chain is built from TRBV7-6 and TRBJ1-1; TRBD1 matches at 7 bases. The CDR3 consists of 18 residues. Trimming removed 6 bases from V and 5 bases from J; junction bases left unmatched: 21. Germline V CDR1 and CDR2: SGHVS, FNYEAQ. The CDR3 nucleotides read TGTGCCAGCAGTCTCTCGAAAGGACCCGGGGACAGCTGGACTGAAGCTTTCTTT. It translates to CASSLSKGPGDSWTEAFF. Full variable domain (rest looked up from reference TRBV7-6 and TRBJ1-1): GAGVSQSPRYKVTKRGQDVALRCDPISGHVSLYWYRQALGQGPEFLTYFNYEAQQDKSGLPNDRFSAERPEGSISTLTIQRTEQRDSAMYRCASSLSKGPGDSWTEAFFGQGTRLTVV.

This chain connects TRBV15 to TRBJ2-3; 8 nucleotides agree with TRBD1. CDR3 size: 14 residues. Germline loops: CDR1 LNHNV, CDR2 YYDKDF (reference sequence). The V and J ends lost 6 bases and 2 bases, in that order; junction bases with no gene match: 4. The CDR3: CATRGQGHTDTQYF. CDR3 DNA sequence: TGTGCCACCAGAGGACAGGGACACACAGATACGCAGTATTTT.

This chain joins TRBV5-5 and TRBJ1-1, with D perhaps matching TRBD1 (6 bases). There are 14 residues in the CDR3. With 2 bases removed from V and 1 base from J, the gap between germline ends came to 9 bases. Germline CDR1 is SGHKS and CDR2 is YYEKEE (reference sequence). The CDR3 DNA sequence: TGTGCCAGCAGCTTCGGACAGCCGAACACTGAAGCTTTCTTT. Its protein is CASSFGQPNTEAFF.

This clone occurred a few times. V and J are TRBV28 and TRBJ1-5, with 7 bases fitting TRBD1. CDR3 size: 10 residues. V lost 5 bases, J lost 14 bases, and 3 bases stayed unmatched. Per germline, CDR1 MDHEN and CDR2 SYDVKM. Here the CDR3 reads CASSGGTEHF. The CDR3 DNA is TGTGCCAGCAGTGGTGGGACAGAGCATTTT.

The gene calls are TRBV7-8 and TRBJ2-7; D gene unclear. The ends were cut back, 6 bases at V and 2 bases at J, with 8 bases in the middle. CDR3 length: 12 residues. Germline values: CDR1 SGHVS, CDR2 FQNEAQ. CDR3 amino acids: CASSRLTYEQYF. The CDR3 nucleotides are TGTGCCAGCAGTCGACTTACCTACGAGCAGTACTTC. Full variable domain (missing parts from reference TRBV7-8 and TRBJ2-7): GAGVSQSPRYKVAKRGQDVALRCDPISGHVSLFWYQQALGQGPEFLTYFQNEAQLDKSGLPSDRFFAERPEGSVSTLKIQRTQQEDSAVYLCASSRLTYEQYFGPGTRLTVT.

The CDR3 nucleotides read TGCAGCGCCTCCCGGTTAGGGACACCAAATCGAGACTATGGCTACACCTTC. Residues: CSASRLGTPNRDYGYTF. The chain is built from TRBV29-1 and TRBJ1-2, with a weak D call TRBD1 (6 bases). V was trimmed by 7 bases and J by 3 bases, leaving 27 bases between them. CDR3 length equals 17 residues. The germline gives CDR1 SQVTM, CDR2 ANQGSEA. Supplemented by reference TRBV29-1 and TRBJ1-2, the full variable domain reads SAVISQKPSRDICQRGTSLTIQCQVDSQVTMMFWYRQQPGQSLTLIATANQGSEATYESGFVIDKFPISRPNLTFSTLTVSNMSPEDSSIYLCSASRLGTPNRDYGYTFGSGTRLTVV.

The V call is TRBV12-5, the J call TRBJ2-1; D possibly corresponds to TRBD2 (6 bases). There are 11 residues in the CDR3. V lost 6 bases, J lost 14 bases, and 14 bases lay in between. Germline CDR1 and CDR2: LGHNT and FRNRAP. The CDR3 protein is CASGRDFGKFF. CDR3 in DNA: TGTGCTAGTGGAAGGGACTTCGGAAAGTTCTTC.

This chain connects TRBV28 to TRBJ2-1; 9 positions match TRBD2. Germline lookup yields CDR1 MDHEN and CDR2 SYDVKM. V was clipped by 3 bases and J by 8 bases; unmatched bases: 14. The CDR3 consists of 17 residues. The CDR3 DNA reads as TGTGCCAGCAGTTTCCGACCTCTAGCGGGATCGGGGGATGAGCAGTTCTTC. It specifies CASSFRPLAGSGDEQFF.

This clone occurred once. The chain uses TRBV10-3 and TRBJ2-2; 7 nucleotides agree with TRBD1. The CDR3 runs 14 residues. Germline V gene lookup returns CDR1 ENHRY and CDR2 SYGVKD. The V and J ends lost 8 bases and 4 bases, in that order; junction bases with no gene match: 7. CDR3 residues: CAIHEGAGTGELFF. For the CDR3, the DNA is TGTGCCATCCACGAGGGGGCTGGCACCGGGGAGCTGTTTTTT.

The chain joins TRBV29-1 to TRBJ1-2, with D possibly being TRBD1 (6 bases). The CDR3 has 10 amino acids. Germline V lookup: CDR1 SQVTM, CDR2 ANQGSEA. Trimming pared 6 bases from V and 9 bases from J, leaving 11 bases between. The CDR3 coding sequence is TGCAGCGTCCTGACAGGAAGCTACACCTTC. It is translated as CSVLTGSYTF.

The chain is built from TRBV7-9 and TRBJ2-6; 10 bases agree with TRBD1. This CDR3 contains 18 residues. CDR1 is SEHNR and CDR2 is FQNEAQ in the germline V gene (reference sequence). V was pared by 2 bases and J by 0 bases, with 4 bases of the junction left unmatched. DNA of the CDR3: TGTGCCAGCAGCTTAAGCGGGACAGGGGTCTCTGGGGCCAACGTCCTGACTTTC. Its protein product is CASSLSGTGVSGANVLTF. The full variable domain, with the rest looked up from reference TRBV7-9 and TRBJ2-6, is DTGVSQNPRHKITKRGQNVTFRCDPISEHNRLYWYRQTLGQGPEFLTYFQNEAQLEKSRLLSDRFSAERPKGSFSTLEIQRTEQGDSAMYLCASSLSGTGVSGANVLTFGAGSRLTVL.

The chain carries TRBV5-1 and TRBJ2-5, with TRBD1 matching 7 bases. J gave up 2 bases and V 3 bases, and 7 bases lay outside the gene matches. CDR1 and CDR2 from the germline V gene are SGHRS and YFSETQ. This CDR3 has 15 residues. As DNA, the CDR3 is TGCGCCAGCAGCTGGGCCGACAGGGTGCAAGAGACCCAGTACTTC. Its protein product is CASSWADRVQETQYF.

The rearrangement joins TRBV7-9 to TRBJ1-5; no clear D gene. The germline gives CDR1 SEHNR, CDR2 FQNEAQ (reference sequence). This CDR3 spans 12 amino acids. Trimming left V 3 bases short and J 5 bases short, with 5 bases between. CDR3 nucleotides: TGTGCCAGCAGCTTTGCGGATCAGCCCCAGCATTTT. It encodes CASSFADQPQHF.

The chain carries TRBV27 and TRBJ1-1; D call uncertain. Per the germline V gene, CDR1 is MNHEY and CDR2 is SMNVEV (reference sequence). The CDR3 loop spans 15 amino acids. V gave up 2 bases and J gave up 4 bases, with 14 bases separating them. In DNA form, the CDR3 reads TGTGCCAGCAGTTTAAGCTCGTCATACCTCACTGAAGCTTTCTTT. Amino acid sequence: CASSLSSSYLTEAFF.

This clone occurred once. The chain combines TRBV28 with TRBJ2-7, with D perhaps TRBD1 (6 bases). This CDR3 is built from 14 residues. V dropped 4 bases and J dropped 5 bases, with 15 bases sitting between them. Germline CDR1 reads MDHEN; CDR2 reads SYDVKM. CDR3 nucleotides: TGTGCCAGCAGTTCGCCCACAGGGAACAACGAGCAGTACTTC. It translates to CASSSPTGNNEQYF.

This clone occurred once. The J gene is TRBJ2-3, the V gene TRBV7-3; 8 bases are shared with TRBD1. Germline-derived CDR1 and CDR2 are SGHTA and FQGTGA. The CDR3 consists of 15 residues. V trimming: 2 bases; J trimming: 0 bases; junction bases outside the gene matches: 1. CDR3 in DNA: TGTGCCAGCAGCTTACAGGGGGCAAGCACAGATACGCAGTATTTT. It translates to CASSLQGASTDTQYF.

J is TRBJ1-1 and V is TRBV2; perhaps TRBD1 as D (5 bases). The germline V and J ends were trimmed by 7 bases and 11 bases, with 17 bases remaining between them. The CDR3 loop spans 12 amino acids. The V gene's germline CDR1 is SNHLY and CDR2 FYNNEI. In DNA form, the CDR3 reads TGTGCCAGCAAAGACCAGGGTATGTTGGCTTTCTTT. Encoded protein: CASKDQGMLAFF.

This chain joins TRBV27 and TRBJ1-5; a weak D match, TRBD1 (6 bases). The V and J ends lost 4 bases and 3 bases respectively, with 13 bases between them. Germline-derived CDR1 and CDR2 are MNHEY and SMNVEV (reference sequence). The CDR3 spans 15 residues. The CDR3 DNA follows: TGTGCCAGCAGTTCCGCGGACAGCTACAATCAGCCCCAGCATTTT. Translating it yields CASSSADSYNQPQHF.

This clone occurred once. The gene calls are TRBV19 and TRBJ1-1; D gene uncertain. The CDR3 sequence is 12 residues long. Germline-derived CDR1 and CDR2 are LNHDA and SQIVND (reference sequence). Trimming took 6 bases from V and 2 from J, leaving 7 bases between them. The CDR3 DNA reads as TGTGCCAGTAGGTGGAGTAACACTGAAGCTTTCTTT. Translated, it gives CASRWSNTEAFF.

The CDR3 bases are TGTGCCACCAGGGGCATTGGCGGGGGGCCCAAACTCCTCTCCTACGAGCAGTACTTC. Translating it yields CATRGIGGGPKLLSYEQYF. The chain recombines TRBV27 with TRBJ2-7, with 8 bases identical to TRBD2. Germline values: CDR1 MNHEY, CDR2 SMNVEV (reference sequence). The CDR3 is made up of 19 amino acids. V lost 10 bases and J lost 0; bases outside the gene matches: 23.

The chain is built from TRBV3-1 (or the pseudogene TRBV3-2) and TRBJ2-3; 10 bases fit TRBD2. The length of the CDR3 is 21 residues. The V gene's germline CDR1 is LGHDT and CDR2 YNNKEL (reference sequence). With V trimmed by 0 bases and J by 7 bases, 22 bases remained unmatched. This chain's CDR3 is CASSQDYSQLPLAGDIHTQYF. DNA of the CDR3: TGTGCCAGCAGCCAAGATTATTCCCAGCTACCCCTAGCGGGGGATATTCATACGCAGTATTTT.

The chain links TRBV7-9 to TRBJ2-1; 15 bases agree with TRBD2. Germline V gene data show CDR1 as SEHNR and CDR2 as FQNEAQ (reference sequence). This CDR3 is built from 17 residues. V shed 1 base and J 8 bases; nucleotides not matched to a gene: 6. CDR3 coding DNA: TGTGCCAGCAGCTTAGGAGGGACTAGCGGGGGGTGGGATGAGCAGTTCTTC. Residues: CASSLGGTSGGWDEQFF.

V and J are TRBV14 and TRBJ2-5; possible D gene TRBD1, 5 bases. V lost 3 bases and J lost 2, with 10 bases in between. The CDR3 is 14 amino acids. CDR1 is SGHDN, CDR2 FVKESK, per germline. DNA for the CDR3: TGTGCCAGCAGCCATTGGACAAGTCAAGAGACCCAGTACTTC. Amino acid sequence: CASSHWTSQETQYF.

DNA for the CDR3: TGCGCCAGCAGTCACGGACTAGCGGGAGTCACCAAAGAGACCCAGTACTTC. It translates to CASSHGLAGVTKETQYF. This sequence joins TRBV5-1 and TRBJ2-5; 13 bases fit TRBD2. V dropped 5 bases and J dropped 3; count of bases not matched to a gene: 10. The CDR3 has 17 residues. The germline V gene has CDR1 SGHRS and CDR2 YFSETQ.

The chain combines TRBV5-6 with TRBJ1-6; perhaps TRBD1 as D (5 bases). Germline values: CDR1 SGHDT, CDR2 YYEEEE. Between the trimmed V and J ends, which lost 2 bases and 6 bases, there was a span of 15 bases. This CDR3 contains 16 residues. The CDR3 loop is CASSLDRTTFNSPLHF. CDR3 in DNA: TGTGCCAGCAGCTTAGATAGGACAACTTTTAATTCACCCCTCCACTTT. Full variable domain (missing parts from reference TRBV5-6 and TRBJ1-6): DAGVTQSPTHLIKTRGQQVTLRCSPKSGHDTVSWYQQALGQGPQFIFQYYEEEERQRGNFPDRFSGHQFPNYSSELNVNALLLGDSALYLCASSLDRTTFNSPLHFGNGTRLTVT.